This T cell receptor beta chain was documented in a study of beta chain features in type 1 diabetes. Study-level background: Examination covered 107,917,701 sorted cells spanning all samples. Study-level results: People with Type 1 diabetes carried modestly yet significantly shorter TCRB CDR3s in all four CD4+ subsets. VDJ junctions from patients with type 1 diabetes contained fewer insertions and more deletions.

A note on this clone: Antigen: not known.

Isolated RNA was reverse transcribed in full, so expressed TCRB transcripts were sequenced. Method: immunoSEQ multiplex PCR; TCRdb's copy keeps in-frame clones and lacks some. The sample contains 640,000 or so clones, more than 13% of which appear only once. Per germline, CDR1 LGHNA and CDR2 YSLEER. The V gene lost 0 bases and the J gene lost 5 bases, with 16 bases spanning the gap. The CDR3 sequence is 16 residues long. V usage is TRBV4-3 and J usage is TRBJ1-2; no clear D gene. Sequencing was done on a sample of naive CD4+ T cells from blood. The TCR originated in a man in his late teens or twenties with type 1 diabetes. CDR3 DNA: TGCGCCAGCAGCCAAGATCCCGGGGTCGGCGGGTATGGCTACACCTTC. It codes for CASSQDPGVGGYGYTF.